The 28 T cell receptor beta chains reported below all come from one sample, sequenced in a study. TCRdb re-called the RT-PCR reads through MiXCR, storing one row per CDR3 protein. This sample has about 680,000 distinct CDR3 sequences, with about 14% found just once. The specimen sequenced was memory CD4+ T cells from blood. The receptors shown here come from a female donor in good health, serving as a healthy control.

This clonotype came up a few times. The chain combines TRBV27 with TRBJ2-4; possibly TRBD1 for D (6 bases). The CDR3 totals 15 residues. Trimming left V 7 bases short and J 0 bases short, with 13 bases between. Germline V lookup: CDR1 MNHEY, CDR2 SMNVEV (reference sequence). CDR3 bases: TGTGCCAGCAAACGGGACAACCTAGCCAAAAACATTCAGTACTTC. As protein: CASKRDNLAKNIQYF.

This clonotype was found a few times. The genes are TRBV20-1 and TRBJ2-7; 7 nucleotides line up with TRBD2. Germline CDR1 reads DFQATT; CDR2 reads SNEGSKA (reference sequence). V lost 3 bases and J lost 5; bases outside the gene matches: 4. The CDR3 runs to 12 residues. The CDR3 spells CSARRESHEQYF. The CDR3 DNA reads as TGCAGTGCTAGGCGGGAGTCCCACGAGCAGTACTTC.

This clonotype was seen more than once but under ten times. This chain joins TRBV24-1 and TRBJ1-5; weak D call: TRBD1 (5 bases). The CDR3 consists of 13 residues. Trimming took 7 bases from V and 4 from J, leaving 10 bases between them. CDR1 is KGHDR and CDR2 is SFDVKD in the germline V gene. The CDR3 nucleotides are TGTGCCACCAGGGCCGACAGAAATCAGCCCCAGCATTTT. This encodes CATRADRNQPQHF.

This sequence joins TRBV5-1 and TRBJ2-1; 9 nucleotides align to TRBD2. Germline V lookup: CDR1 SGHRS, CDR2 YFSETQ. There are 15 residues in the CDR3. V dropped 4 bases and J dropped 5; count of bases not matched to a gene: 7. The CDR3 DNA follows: TGCGCCAGCAGCGTTAGCGGGAGATCCCACAATGAGCAGTTCTTC. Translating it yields CASSVSGRSHNEQFF. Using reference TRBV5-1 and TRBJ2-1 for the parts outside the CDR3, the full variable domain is KAGVTQTPRYLIKTRGQQVTLSCSPISGHRSVSWYQQTPGQGLQFLFEYFSETQRNKGNFPGRFSGRQFSNSRSEMNVSTLELGDSALYLCASSVSGRSHNEQFFGPGTRLTVL.

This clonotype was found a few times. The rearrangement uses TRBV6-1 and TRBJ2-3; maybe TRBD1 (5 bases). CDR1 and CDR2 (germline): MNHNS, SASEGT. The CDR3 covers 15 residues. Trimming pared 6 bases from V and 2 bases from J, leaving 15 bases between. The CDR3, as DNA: TGTGCCAGCAGGGCAGACAGTACCTCCACAGATACGCAGTATTTT. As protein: CASRADSTSTDTQYF.

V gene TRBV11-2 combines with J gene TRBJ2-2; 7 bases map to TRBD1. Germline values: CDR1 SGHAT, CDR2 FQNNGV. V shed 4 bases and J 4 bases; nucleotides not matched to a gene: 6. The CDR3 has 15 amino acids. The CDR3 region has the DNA TGTGCCAGCAGCTCCCACAGGGGACGCACCGGGGAGCTGTTTTTT. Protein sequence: CASSSHRGRTGELFF. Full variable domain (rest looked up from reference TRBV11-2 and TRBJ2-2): EAGVAQSPRYKIIEKRQSVAFWCNPISGHATLYWYQQILGQGPKLLIQFQNNGVVDDSQLPKDRFSAERLKGVDSTLKIQPAKLEDSAVYLCASSSHRGRTGELFFGEGSRLTVL.

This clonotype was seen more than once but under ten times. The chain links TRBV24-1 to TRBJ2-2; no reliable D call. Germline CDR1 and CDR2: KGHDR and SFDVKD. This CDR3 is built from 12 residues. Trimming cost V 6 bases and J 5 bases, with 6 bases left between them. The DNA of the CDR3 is TGTGCCACCAGTCTCGGGACCGGGGAGCTGTTTTTT. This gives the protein CATSLGTGELFF.

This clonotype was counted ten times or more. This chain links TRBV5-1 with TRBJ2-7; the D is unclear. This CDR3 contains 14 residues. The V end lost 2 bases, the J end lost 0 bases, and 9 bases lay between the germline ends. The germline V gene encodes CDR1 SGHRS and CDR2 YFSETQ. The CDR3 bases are TGCGCCAGCAGCTTCTCTCCCCCCTCCTACGAGCAGTACTTC. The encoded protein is CASSFSPPSYEQYF.

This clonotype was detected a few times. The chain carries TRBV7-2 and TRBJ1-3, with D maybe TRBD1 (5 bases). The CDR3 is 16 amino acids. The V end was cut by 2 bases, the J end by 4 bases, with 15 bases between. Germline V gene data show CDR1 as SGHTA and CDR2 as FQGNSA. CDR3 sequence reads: CASSLWASEGGNTIYF. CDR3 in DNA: TGTGCCAGCAGCTTATGGGCCTCCGAGGGGGGAAACACCATATATTTT.

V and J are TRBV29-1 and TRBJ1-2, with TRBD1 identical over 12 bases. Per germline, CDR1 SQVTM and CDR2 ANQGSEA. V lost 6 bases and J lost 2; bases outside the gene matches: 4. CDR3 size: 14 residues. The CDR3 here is CSVPGTGGNYGYTF. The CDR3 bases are TGCAGCGTCCCCGGGACAGGGGGCAACTATGGCTACACCTTC.

The CDR3 loop is CASSPPGQPNEKLFF. The CDR3 DNA follows: TGTGCCAGCTCACCACCGGGGCAGCCGAATGAAAAACTGTTTTTT. The V call is TRBV18, the J call TRBJ1-4, with D possibly TRBD1 on 5 matching bases. This CDR3 is 15 amino acids long. In germline, CDR1 is KGHSH, CDR2 LQKENI. Trimming pared 0 bases from V and 5 bases from J, leaving 10 bases between.

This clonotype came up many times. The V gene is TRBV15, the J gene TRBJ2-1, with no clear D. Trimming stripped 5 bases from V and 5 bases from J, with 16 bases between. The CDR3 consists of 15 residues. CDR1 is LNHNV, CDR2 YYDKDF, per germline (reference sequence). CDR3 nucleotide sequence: TGTGCCACCAGCGATCAAGGAAGGCTTAACAATGAGCAGTTCTTC. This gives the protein CATSDQGRLNNEQFF.

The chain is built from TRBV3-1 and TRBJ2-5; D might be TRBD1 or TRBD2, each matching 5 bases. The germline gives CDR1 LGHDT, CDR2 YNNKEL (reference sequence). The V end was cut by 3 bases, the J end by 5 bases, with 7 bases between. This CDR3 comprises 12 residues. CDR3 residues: CASSHWGETQYF. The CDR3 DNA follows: TGTGCCAGCAGCCATTGGGGGGAGACCCAGTACTTC.

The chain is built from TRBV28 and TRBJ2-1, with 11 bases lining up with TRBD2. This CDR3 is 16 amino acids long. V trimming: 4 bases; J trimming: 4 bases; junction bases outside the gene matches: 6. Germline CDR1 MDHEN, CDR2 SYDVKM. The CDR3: CASSSGRLAGYNEQFF. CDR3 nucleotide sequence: TGTGCCAGCAGTTCCGGTAGACTAGCGGGGTACAATGAGCAGTTCTTC. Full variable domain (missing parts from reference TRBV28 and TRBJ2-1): DVKVTQSSRYLVKRTGEKVFLECVQDMDHENMFWYRQDPGLGLRLIYFSYDVKMKEKGDIPEGYSVSREKKERFSLILESASTNQTSMYLCASSSGRLAGYNEQFFGPGTRLTVL.

The CDR3 spells CASSGGTSVSIDTQYF. The CDR3 coding sequence is TGTGCCAGCAGCGGGGGGACTAGCGTGTCGATAGATACGCAGTATTTT. The chain employs TRBV5-6 and TRBJ2-3, with TRBD2 identical over 10 bases. V dropped 4 bases and J dropped 5; count of bases not matched to a gene: 10. This CDR3 comprises 16 residues. Looked up from germline, CDR1 is SGHDT and CDR2 is YYEEEE.

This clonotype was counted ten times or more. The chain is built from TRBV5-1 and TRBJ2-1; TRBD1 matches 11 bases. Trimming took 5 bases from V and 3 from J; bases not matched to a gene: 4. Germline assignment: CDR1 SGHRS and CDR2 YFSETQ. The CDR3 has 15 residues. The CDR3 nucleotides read TGCGCCAGCAGAGGGACAGGGGGAGTCTACAATGAGCAGTTCTTC. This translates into CASRGTGGVYNEQFF.

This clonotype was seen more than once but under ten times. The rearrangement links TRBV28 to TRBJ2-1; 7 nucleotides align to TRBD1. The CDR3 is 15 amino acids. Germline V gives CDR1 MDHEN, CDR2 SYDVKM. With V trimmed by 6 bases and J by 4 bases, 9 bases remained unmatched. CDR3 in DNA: TGTGCCAGCAGACGAACAGGGGCCCCATACAATGAGCAGTTCTTC. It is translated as CASRRTGAPYNEQFF.

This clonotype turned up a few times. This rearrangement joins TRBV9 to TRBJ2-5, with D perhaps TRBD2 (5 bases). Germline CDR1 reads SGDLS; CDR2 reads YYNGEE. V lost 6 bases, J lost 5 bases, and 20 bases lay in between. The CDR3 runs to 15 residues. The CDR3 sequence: CASTRGGWGAETQYF. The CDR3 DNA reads TGTGCCAGCACCCGTGGAGGCTGGGGTGCGGAGACCCAGTACTTC. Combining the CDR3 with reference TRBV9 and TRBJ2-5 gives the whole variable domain DSGVTQTPKHLITATGQRVTLRCSPRSGDLSVYWYQQSLDQGLQFLIQYYNGEERAKGNILERFSAQQFPDLHSELNLSSLELGDSALYFCASTRGGWGAETQYFGPGTRLLVL.

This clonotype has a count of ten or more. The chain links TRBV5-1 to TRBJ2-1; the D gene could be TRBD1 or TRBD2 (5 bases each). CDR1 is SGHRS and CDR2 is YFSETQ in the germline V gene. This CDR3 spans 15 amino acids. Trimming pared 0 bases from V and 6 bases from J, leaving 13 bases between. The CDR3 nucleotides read TGCGCCAGCAGCTTGGGTATAAGGGACGCCAATGAGCAGTTCTTC. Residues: CASSLGIRDANEQFF.

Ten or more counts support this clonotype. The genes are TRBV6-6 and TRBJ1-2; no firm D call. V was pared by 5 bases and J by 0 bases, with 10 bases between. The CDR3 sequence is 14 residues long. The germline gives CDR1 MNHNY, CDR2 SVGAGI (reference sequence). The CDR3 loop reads CASSHLGTNYGYTF. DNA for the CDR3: TGTGCCAGCAGTCACTTAGGAACTAACTATGGCTACACCTTC.

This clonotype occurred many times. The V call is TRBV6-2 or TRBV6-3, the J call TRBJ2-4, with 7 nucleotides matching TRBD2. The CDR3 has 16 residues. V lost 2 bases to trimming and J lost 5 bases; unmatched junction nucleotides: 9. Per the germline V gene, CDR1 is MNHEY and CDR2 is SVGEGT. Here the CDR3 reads CASSYNLGGFENIQYF. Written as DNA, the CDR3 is TGTGCCAGCAGTTACAATTTGGGAGGGTTCGAAAACATTCAGTACTTC.

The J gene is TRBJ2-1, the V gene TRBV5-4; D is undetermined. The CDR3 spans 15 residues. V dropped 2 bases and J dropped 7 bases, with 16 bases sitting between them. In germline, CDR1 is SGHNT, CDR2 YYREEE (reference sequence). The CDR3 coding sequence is TGTGCCAGCAGCTTAAGTCGACTGCAGGCTAATGAGCAGTTCTTC. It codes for CASSLSRLQANEQFF.

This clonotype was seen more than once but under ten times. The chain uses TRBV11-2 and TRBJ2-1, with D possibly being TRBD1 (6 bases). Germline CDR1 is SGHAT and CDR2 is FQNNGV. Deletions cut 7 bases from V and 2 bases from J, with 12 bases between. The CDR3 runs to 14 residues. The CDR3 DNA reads TGTGCCAGCATGCTAGGGGGTGCCTACAATGAGCAGTTCTTC. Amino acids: CASMLGGAYNEQFF.

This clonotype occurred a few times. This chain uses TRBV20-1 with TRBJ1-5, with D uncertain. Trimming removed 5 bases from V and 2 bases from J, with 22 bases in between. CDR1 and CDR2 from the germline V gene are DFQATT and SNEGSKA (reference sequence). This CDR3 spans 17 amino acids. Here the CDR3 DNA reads TGCAGTGCTGGGCGGACGGCCCAAGCGACGCGCAATCAGCCCCAGCATTTT. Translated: CSAGRTAQATRNQPQHF.

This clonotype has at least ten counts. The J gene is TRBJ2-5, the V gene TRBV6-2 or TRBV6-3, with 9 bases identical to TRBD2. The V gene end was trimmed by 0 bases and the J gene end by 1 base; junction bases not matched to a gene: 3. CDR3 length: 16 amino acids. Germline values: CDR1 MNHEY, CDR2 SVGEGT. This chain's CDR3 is CASSYSATSGQETQYF. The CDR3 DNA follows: TGTGCCAGCAGTTACTCGGCGACTAGCGGCCAAGAGACCCAGTACTTC.

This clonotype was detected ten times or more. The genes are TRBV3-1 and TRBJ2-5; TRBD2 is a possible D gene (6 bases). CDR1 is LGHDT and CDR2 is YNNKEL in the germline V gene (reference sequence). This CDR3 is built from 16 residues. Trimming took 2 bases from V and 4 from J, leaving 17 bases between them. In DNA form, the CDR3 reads TGTGCCAGCAGCCAACCCACGGGGAGGCGAGTAGAGACCCAGTACTTC. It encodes CASSQPTGRRVETQYF.

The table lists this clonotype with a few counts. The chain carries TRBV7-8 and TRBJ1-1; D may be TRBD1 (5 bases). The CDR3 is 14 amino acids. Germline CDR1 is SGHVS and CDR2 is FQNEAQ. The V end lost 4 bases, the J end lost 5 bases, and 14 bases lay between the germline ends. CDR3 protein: CASSSAPGSTEAFF. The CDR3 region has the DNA TGTGCCAGCAGCTCGGCGCCAGGGTCAACTGAAGCTTTCTTT.

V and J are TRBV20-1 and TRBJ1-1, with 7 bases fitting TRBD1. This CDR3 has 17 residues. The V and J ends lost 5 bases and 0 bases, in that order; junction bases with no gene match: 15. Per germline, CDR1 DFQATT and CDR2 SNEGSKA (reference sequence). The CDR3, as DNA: TGCAGTGCTCTGGGTAGACAGGGAGCTCTTTTGAACACTGAAGCTTTCTTT. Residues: CSALGRQGALLNTEAFF.